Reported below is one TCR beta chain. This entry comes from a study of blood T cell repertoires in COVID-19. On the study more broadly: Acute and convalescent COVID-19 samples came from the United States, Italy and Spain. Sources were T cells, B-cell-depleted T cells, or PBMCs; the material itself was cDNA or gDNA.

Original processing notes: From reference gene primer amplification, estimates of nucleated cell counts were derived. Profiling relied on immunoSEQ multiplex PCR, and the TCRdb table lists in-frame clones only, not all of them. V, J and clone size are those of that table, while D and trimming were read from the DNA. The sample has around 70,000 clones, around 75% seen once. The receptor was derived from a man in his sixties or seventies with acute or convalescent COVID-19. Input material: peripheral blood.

The CDR3 DNA follows: TGTGCCAGCAGCTTCACAGGGTTTGAGCAGTTCTTC. It codes for CASSFTGFEQFF. The chain combines TRBV11-1 with TRBJ2-1; the D gene is possibly TRBD1 (6 bases). With 3 bases removed from V and 9 bases from J, the gap between germline ends came to 9 bases. The CDR3 runs 12 residues. CDR1 is SGHAT and CDR2 is FQDESV in the germline V gene (reference sequence).